The rows below give T cell receptor beta chains drawn from one sample of a study of blood T cell repertoires in COVID-19. Only in-frame clones appear in the TCRdb table, and some are missing; sequencing was by immunoSEQ multiplex PCR. The top ten clones hold about 3% of a sample with about 260,000 clones, more than 85% of them seen once. Sequencing used PBMCs or T cells enriched from blood (not recorded which). All receptors come from a man aged 35 to 55 who had been exposed to COVID-19. Both conserved end residues are part of each CDR3. D genes are given only for firm matches. Where a row states a size, it is once, few, many or the class of an expanded clone; other rows omit it.

clone_size: -; j_call: TRBJ2-3; v_call: TRBV5-5; d_call: TRBD2; cdr3_aa: CASTQSTSGIRDTQYF; cdr3_nt: TGTGCCAGCACCCAATCGACTAGCGGGATTCGAGATACGCAGTATTTT
clone_size: -; j_call: TRBJ2-7; v_call: TRBV4-1; d_call: -; cdr3_aa: CASSPPGISYEQYF; cdr3_nt: TGCGCCAGCAGCCCACCGGGAATTTCCTACGAGCAGTACTTC
clone_size: -; j_call: TRBJ2-2; v_call: TRBV28; d_call: -; cdr3_aa: CASSLPFVGELFF; cdr3_nt: TGTGCCAGCAGTTTACCCTTCGTCGGGGAGCTGTTTTTT
clone_size: -; j_call: TRBJ2-1; v_call: TRBV3-1/TRBV3-2; d_call: TRBD2; cdr3_aa: CASSNLAASSYNEQFF; cdr3_nt: TGTGCCAGCAGCAACCTAGCGGCTAGCTCCTACAATGAGCAGTTCTTC
clone_size: -; j_call: TRBJ2-5; v_call: TRBV7-6; d_call: TRBD1; cdr3_aa: CASSLAFLRTGGQETQYF; cdr3_nt: TGTGCCAGCAGCTTAGCGTTTTTGAGGACAGGGGGCCAAGAGACCCAGTACTTC
clone_size: few; j_call: TRBJ1-6; v_call: TRBV5-1; d_call: TRBD1; cdr3_aa: CASSADREGNSPLHF; cdr3_nt: TGCGCCAGCAGCGCGGACAGGGAGGGTAATTCACCCCTCCACTTT
clone_size: -; j_call: TRBJ1-2; v_call: TRBV19; d_call: TRBD1; cdr3_aa: CASGRQGVPGYTF; cdr3_nt: TGTGCCAGTGGGAGGCAGGGGGTACCTGGCTACACCTTC
clone_size: once; j_call: TRBJ2-3; v_call: TRBV18; d_call: -; cdr3_aa: CASSPRSGITDTQYF; cdr3_nt: TGTGCCAGCTCACCACGTAGCGGTATCACAGATACGCAGTATTTT
clone_size: -; j_call: TRBJ1-4; v_call: TRBV5-4; d_call: TRBD1; cdr3_aa: CASSLLGQGREKLFF; cdr3_nt: TGTGCCAGCAGCTTGCTTGGACAGGGAAGGGAAAAACTGTTTTTT
clone_size: -; j_call: TRBJ2-7; v_call: TRBV6-5; d_call: TRBD2; cdr3_aa: CAARASGSYEQYF; cdr3_nt: TGTGCCGCACGGGCTAGCGGGAGTTACGAGCAGTACTTC
clone_size: -; j_call: TRBJ1-2; v_call: TRBV28; d_call: -; cdr3_aa: CASSLGRDYGYTF; cdr3_nt: TGTGCCAGCAGCCTCGGGAGGGACTATGGCTACACCTTC
clone_size: -; j_call: TRBJ1-6; v_call: TRBV7-2; d_call: -; cdr3_aa: CASSRTISYNSPLHF; cdr3_nt: TGTGCCAGCAGCCGGACAATCTCCTATAATTCACCCCTCCACTTT